This T cell receptor (beta chain) was captured by sequencing in a study of blood T cells in healthy people across ages. The authors ran a second PCR of 7 to 11 cycles using a sample-barcoded 5' primer and a J-beta primer mix. A template-switch adaptor with 12 random nucleotides tagged each cDNA molecule. One entry per CDR3 protein results from TCRdb running MiXCR on the 5' RACE reads. This sample carries hundreds of thousands of distinct CDR3 sequences, 52% of them seen once, and the ten largest clones take roughly 12%. What was sequenced was blood. The clonotype originates from a woman aged 80 or over in good health.

CDR3 coding DNA: TGTGCCACCAATAACAGGGACTCCTACGAGCAGTACTTC. Translating gives CATNNRDSYEQYF. The genes are TRBV15 and TRBJ2-7; a weak D match, TRBD1 (6 bases). Germline V gene sequence: CDR1 LNHNV, CDR2 YYDKDF (reference sequence). The CDR3 spans 13 residues. The ends were cut back, 7 bases at V and 0 bases at J, with 10 bases in the middle.